One sample yielded the 19 T cell receptor beta chains listed below, sequenced in a study of metastatic and nonmetastatic thyroid tumors. TCRdb re-called the PCR reads with MiXCR. The sample has about 24,000 clones; about 20% are singletons. Before thyroid surgery, none of the patients had received any treatment. Source material: blood. These receptors were obtained from a female donor with papillary thyroid cancer or a benign thyroid nodule (not recorded which). Some clones in this sample may be carry-over from other donors' samples.

This clone has a handful of counts. As DNA, the CDR3 is TGTGCCAGCAGTTCCTCGGGACAGGGGGCCTACGAGCAGTACTTC. Its translation is CASSSSGQGAYEQYF. The chain recombines TRBV6-2 or TRBV6-3 with TRBJ2-7; 11 bases map to TRBD1. This CDR3 region has 15 residues. With V trimmed by 4 bases and J by 2 bases, 4 bases remained unmatched. From germline, CDR1 is MNHEY and CDR2 SVGEGT.

This clone is classed as medium-sized (0.01 to 0.1%). The chain uses TRBV6-2 or TRBV6-3 and TRBJ2-7; 7 bases line up with TRBD1. V was clipped by 4 bases and J by 8 bases; unmatched bases: 5. Germline V gives CDR1 MNHEY, CDR2 SVGEGT. The CDR3 has 12 amino acids. CDR3 coding DNA: TGTGCCAGCAGTTTCGACAGGGTCAAGCAGTACTTC. It translates to CASSFDRVKQYF.

This clone has at least ten counts. This chain uses TRBV12-3 or TRBV12-4 with TRBJ1-4; D is unclear. This CDR3 spans 14 amino acids. V lost 5 bases and J 0 bases, leaving 7 bases between the germline ends. In nucleotides, the CDR3 is TGTGCCAGCAGTATCGGTGCAACTAATGAAAAACTGTTTTTT. This encodes CASSIGATNEKLFF.

This clone has only a few counts. The chain has TRBV28 and TRBJ1-1; D gene unclear. Germline V lookup: CDR1 MDHEN, CDR2 SYDVKM. The CDR3 length is 11 residues. The V end was cut by 10 bases, the J end by 5 bases, with 11 bases between. The CDR3 DNA reads as TGTGCCATCAATATCTGGACTGAAGCTTTCTTT. Protein product: CAINIWTEAFF.

This clone has a count of ten or more. The chain is built from TRBV10-3 and TRBJ2-7; 7 nucleotides agree with TRBD1. The CDR3 consists of 13 residues. The V gene end was trimmed by 7 bases and the J gene end by 3 bases; junction bases not matched to a gene: 6. Germline CDR1 ENHRY, CDR2 SYGVKD. CDR3 amino acids: CAITTGANYEQYF. The CDR3, as DNA: TGTGCCATCACTACAGGGGCTAACTACGAGCAGTACTTC.

This clone showed up many times. Other DNA sequences in the same sample also yield this CDR3. The chain joins TRBV11-1 to TRBJ2-3; 9 bases fit TRBD1. V lost 3 bases, J lost 0 bases, and 7 bases stayed unmatched. This CDR3 is 17 amino acids long. Germline V CDR1 and CDR2: SGHAT, FQDESV (reference sequence). The CDR3 is CASSLAGQGLSTDTQYF. The CDR3 bases are TGTGCCAGCAGCTTGGCCGGACAGGGGTTGAGCACAGATACGCAGTATTTT. The whole variable domain, remainder taken from reference TRBV11-1 and TRBJ2-3, is EAEVAQSPRYKITEKSQAVAFWCDPISGHATLYWYRQILGQGPELLVQFQDESVVDDSQLPKDRFSAERLKGVDSTLKIQPAELGDSAMYLCASSLAGQGLSTDTQYFGPGTRLTVL.

This clone has only a few counts. A read error may explain this, as a much larger clone is one base away. The V and J genes are TRBV7-2 and TRBJ2-2; weak D call: TRBD2 (6 bases). Germline CDR1 and CDR2: SGHTA and FQGNSA. CDR3 length: 12 amino acids. Deletions cut 7 bases from V and 7 bases from J, with 10 bases between. CDR3: CASILAIGELFF. The CDR3 DNA reads as TGTGCCAGCATCCTAGCGATCGGGGAGCTGTTTTTT.

This clone was detected ten times or more. The chain joins TRBV15 to TRBJ1-3, with D hard to call. Per the germline V gene, CDR1 is LNHNV and CDR2 is YYDKDF (reference sequence). This CDR3 is 14 amino acids long. V lost 9 bases and J lost 1, with 13 bases in between. Here the CDR3 DNA reads TGTGCCACGCGACGGGAGGGTTCTGGAAACACCATATATTTT. Encoded protein: CATRREGSGNTIYF. Combining the CDR3 with reference TRBV15 and TRBJ1-3 gives the whole variable domain DAMVIQNPRYQVTQFGKPVTLSCSQTLNHNVMYWYQQKSSQAPKLLFHYYDKDFNNEADTPDNFQSRRPNTSFCFLDIRSPGLGDTAMYLCATRREGSGNTIYFGEGSWLTVV.

As for this clone: Mismatch with germline at one junction end may stem from a read error. The chain joins TRBV5-1 to TRBJ1-2; 7 nucleotides agree with TRBD1. Germline CDR1 reads SGHRS; CDR2 reads YFSETQ. This CDR3 region has 13 residues. Here the CDR3 DNA reads TGCGCCTGCAGCCGGGGAGGGGGCCGGGGCTTCACCTTC. Its translation is CACSRGGGRGFTF.

This clone was recorded at least ten times. The J gene is TRBJ2-1, the V gene TRBV7-2; possible D gene TRBD1, 6 bases. Germline V gene lookup returns CDR1 SGHTA and CDR2 FQGNSA. Trimming pared 3 bases from V and 0 bases from J, leaving 18 bases between. This CDR3 contains 18 residues. For the CDR3, the DNA is TGTGCCAGCAGCTTTTTAGGTTTAGGGGGTAGCTCCTACAATGAGCAGTTCTTC. Translation gives CASSFLGLGGSSYNEQFF. Using reference TRBV7-2 and TRBJ2-1 for the parts outside the CDR3, the full variable domain is GAGVSQSPSNKVTEKGKDVELRCDPISGHTALYWYRQSLGQGLEFLIYFQGNSAPDKSGLPSDRFSAERTGGSVSTLTIQRTQQEDSAVYLCASSFLGLGGSSYNEQFFGPGTRLTVL.

The rearrangement links TRBV10-3 to TRBJ1-5; 7 nucleotides align to TRBD1. Germline CDR1 and CDR2: ENHRY and SYGVKD. The CDR3 spans 14 residues. The CDR3 sequence: CGTSQGSGNLTQHF. The CDR3, as DNA: TGTGGCACCTCACAGGGGTCGGGAAATCTGACTCAGCATTTT.

As to this clone: Compared with germline, one end of the junction differs, possibly owing to a read error. This chain links TRBV6-1 with TRBJ2-5; a possible D gene is TRBD1 (7 bases). CDR3 length equals 13 residues. Germline values: CDR1 MNHNS, CDR2 SASEGT. This CDR3 reads CASSELRGETQNF. Written as DNA, the CDR3 is TGTGCCAGCAGTGAACTCAGGGGGGAGACACAGAACTTC.

This clone was picked up many times. The J gene is TRBJ1-2, the V gene TRBV4-3; D is ambiguous. Germline CDR1 LGHNA, CDR2 YSLEER. This CDR3 comprises 15 residues. The V end lost 4 bases, the J end lost 4 bases, and 16 bases lay between the germline ends. The CDR3 bases are TGCGCCAGCAGCCTCTCCGGCCGCTCCTCCTATGGCTACACCTTC. It encodes CASSLSGRSSYGYTF.

This clone was seen many times. The chain has TRBV7-7 and TRBJ2-1, with 12 bases lining up with TRBD2. CDR1 is SSHAT, CDR2 FNYEAQ, per germline (reference sequence). The J segment lost 6 bases and the V segment lost 5 bases, leaving 17 bases of the junction unmatched. The CDR3 has 19 residues. CDR3 region: CASSPWAGATSGSSNEQFF. For the CDR3, the DNA is TGTGCCAGCAGCCCCTGGGCAGGGGCGACTAGCGGGAGTAGCAATGAGCAGTTCTTC.

In its sample, this clone was seen many times. The rearrangement links TRBV11-2 to TRBJ2-7; 8 bases line up with TRBD1. The CDR3 totals 16 residues. After removal of 0 bases from V and 5 bases from J, the junction contained 9 bases not matched to a gene. The germline V gene has CDR1 SGHAT and CDR2 FQNNGV. DNA of the CDR3: TGTGCCAGCAGCTTAGATCCCGGACAGGGAAGGAACGAGCAGTACTTC. Its protein is CASSLDPGQGRNEQYF.

By sample fraction, this clone is medium-sized. The chain carries TRBV28 and TRBJ2-7; D is uncertain. The germline V gene has CDR1 MDHEN and CDR2 SYDVKM. V was clipped by 2 bases and J by 5 bases, with 7 bases between them. The CDR3 spans 12 residues. The CDR3 sequence is CASSLEPNEQYF. CDR3 nucleotide sequence: TGTGCCAGCAGTTTAGAGCCTAACGAGCAGTACTTC.

This clone was detected many times. This chain connects TRBV4-1 to TRBJ1-4; D may be TRBD1 (5 bases). This CDR3 has 17 amino acids. V lost 5 bases and J 7 bases, leaving 23 bases between the germline ends. Germline V lookup: CDR1 MGHRA, CDR2 YSYEKL. CDR3 DNA: TGCGCCAGCAGCGCCAGATCGATAGGGGAGCGGCCTGAAAAACTGTTTTTT. Protein product: CASSARSIGERPEKLFF.

This clone appeared a few times. This chain connects TRBV19 to TRBJ2-7, with TRBD2 matching over 12 bases. This CDR3 has 16 amino acids. Germline lookup yields CDR1 LNHDA and CDR2 SQIVND (reference sequence). Trimming cost V 5 bases and J 6 bases; bases outside gene matches: 11. In nucleotides, the CDR3 is TGTGCCAGTAGTGGCCCTTCTAGCGGGGGGGCCCGCGAGCAGTACTTC. This encodes CASSGPSSGGAREQYF.

The genes are TRBV3-1 and TRBJ2-7; D might be TRBD2 (5 bases). Per germline, CDR1 LGHDT and CDR2 YNNKEL (reference sequence). V shed 3 bases and J shed 5 bases, with 11 bases lying between them. The length of the CDR3 is 13 residues. The CDR3 reads CASSQIPGNEQYF. CDR3 sequence (DNA): TGTGCCAGCAGCCAGATTCCGGGGAACGAGCAGTACTTC.